The clone carrying this TCR beta chain was counted many times. Antigen specificity is unknown. The data belong to a study of neurological immune-mediated disorders. By 5'RACE with 10-nucleotide random UMIs, the cDNA was made. TCRdb re-analysed the 5' RACE reads in MiXCR, keeping a single row per CDR3 protein. The sample has tens of thousands of distinct CDR3 sequences; 13% are singletons. CDR3 length: 16 residues. Trimming shortened V by 6 bases and J by 0 bases, and 17 bases separated the two germline ends. The germline CDR1 and CDR2 sequences are MNHEY and SMNVEV (reference sequence). Study results and limitations: No CDR3 amino acid sequences were shared by expanded clones across subjects, suggesting private repertoires in all groups.

Time point reported: longitudinal time-point 3. Source material was 2 million unsorted PBMCs, stored at -80 °C in RNAlater. The V gene is TRBV27, the J gene TRBJ1-1; TRBD1 is a possible D gene (6 bases). This clonotype originated in a man aged 30-40 years in good health. Sequencing was carried out using PBMCs. The CDR3 DNA sequence: TGTGCCAGCAGCCAGCAGGGGAGGGGACTGAACACTGAAGCTTTCTTT. As protein: CASSQQGRGLNTEAFF.